A selection of T cell receptor beta chains follows, all from one sample in a study of T cell changes during pregnancy in multiple sclerosis. Assay: immunoSEQ multiplex PCR; the TCRdb copy retains only in-frame clones and omits some. This table holds 50,000 to 70,000 clones, 90% to 95% found once. This material consisted of CD8+ T cells from peripheral blood mononuclear cells, taken before pregnancy. Source of these receptors: a female donor with multiple sclerosis, enrolled in a pregnancy study. CDR3s leave out the opening cysteine and the closing phenylalanine or tryptophan. Fields, in order: V gene, J gene, CDR3 protein.

v_call: TRBV13
j_call: TRBJ2-7
cdr3_aa: ASTGTVKGEQY

v_call: TRBV7-6
j_call: TRBJ1-1
cdr3_aa: ASSSWDSEAF

v_call: TRBV2
j_call: TRBJ1-2
cdr3_aa: ASSEARLGNYGYT

v_call: TRBV4-1
j_call: TRBJ2-5
cdr3_aa: ASSLLAGSGTQY

v_call: TRBV5-6
j_call: TRBJ1-1
cdr3_aa: ASSWAGQENTEAF

v_call: TRBV4-2
j_call: TRBJ2-1
cdr3_aa: ASSQEQGTSGGASYNEQF

v_call: TRBV19
j_call: TRBJ2-1
cdr3_aa: ASSMTGSQTEQF

v_call: TRBV5-1
j_call: TRBJ2-7
cdr3_aa: ASSLAIDNSYEQY

v_call: TRBV13
j_call: TRBJ1-6
cdr3_aa: ASSYRTGANSPLH

v_call: TRBV27
j_call: TRBJ1-2
cdr3_aa: ASSPAGGVGYGYT

v_call: TRBV29-1
j_call: TRBJ1-2
cdr3_aa: SVRSLANYGYT

v_call: TRBV7-9
j_call: TRBJ2-3
cdr3_aa: ASSLDSDTQY

v_call: TRBV5-4
j_call: TRBJ1-2
cdr3_aa: ASSEGQANGYT

v_call: TRBV6-6
j_call: TRBJ1-5
cdr3_aa: ASNRDSLNQPQH

v_call: TRBV6-5
j_call: TRBJ1-2
cdr3_aa: ASSYPGTIGYT

v_call: TRBV9
j_call: TRBJ2-2
cdr3_aa: ASSPSPGDTGELF

v_call: TRBV29-1
j_call: TRBJ2-7
cdr3_aa: SVEDRDISYEQY

v_call: TRBV4-2
j_call: TRBJ2-1
cdr3_aa: ASSHSGGSYNEQF